Listed below are T cell receptor beta chains from one sample, sequenced in a study of T cells in localized non-small cell lung cancer. The protocol was immunoSEQ multiplex PCR, while the TCRdb copy is restricted to in-frame clones and leaves out a portion. Of under 15,000 clones detected, over 70% appear once; the ten largest clones hold 15% to 20%. This specimen consisted of peripheral blood, obtained before any cancer treatment. These TCRs come from a male donor older than 55 with stage I lung adenocarcinoma. Both conserved end residues are trimmed from each CDR3. Not every row has a clone size; where given, it reads once, few, many or a size class.

abundance	j_gene	v_gene	CDR3aa
NA	TRBJ2-1	TRBV5-1	ASSLVPGSYNEQF
NA	TRBJ2-7	TRBV5-1	ASSRAVTGQGYEQY
NA	TRBJ1-5	TRBV10-3	AISEVGVMAQH
NA	TRBJ2-5	TRBV11-1	ASSLNSAADNPQETQY
NA	TRBJ1-2	TRBV9	ASSASGQSYGYT
NA	TRBJ2-3	TRBV6-1	ASSDTGTVTDTQY
few	TRBJ1-6	TRBV6-1	ASRSGQLISPLH
few	TRBJ2-2	TRBV30	AWGRVTGELF
NA	TRBJ1-2	TRBV10-3	AISVRDSYGYT
once	TRBJ1-4	TRBV15	ATSRDATGEKLF
few	TRBJ2-2	TRBV9	ASRGRANTGELF
NA	TRBJ2-5	TRBV5-1	ASSPGTGGYQETQY
NA	TRBJ2-7	TRBV18	ASSLGEYYEQY